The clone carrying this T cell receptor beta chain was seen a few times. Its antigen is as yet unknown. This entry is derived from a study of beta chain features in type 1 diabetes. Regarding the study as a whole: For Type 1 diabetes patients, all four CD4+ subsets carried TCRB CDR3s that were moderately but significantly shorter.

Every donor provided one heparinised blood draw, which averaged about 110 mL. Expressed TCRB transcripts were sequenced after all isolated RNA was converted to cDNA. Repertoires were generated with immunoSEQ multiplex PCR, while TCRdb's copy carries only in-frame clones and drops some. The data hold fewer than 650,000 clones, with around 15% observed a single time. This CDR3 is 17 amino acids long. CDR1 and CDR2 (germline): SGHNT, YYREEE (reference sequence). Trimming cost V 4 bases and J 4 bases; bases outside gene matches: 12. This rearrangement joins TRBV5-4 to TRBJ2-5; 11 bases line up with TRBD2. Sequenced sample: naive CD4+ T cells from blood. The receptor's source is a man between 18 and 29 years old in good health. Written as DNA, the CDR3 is TGTGCCAGCAGCCCCGGGCGTACTAGCGGGAGAGGAGAGACCCAGTACTTC. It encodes CASSPGRTSGRGETQYF. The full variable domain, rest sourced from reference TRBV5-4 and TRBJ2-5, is ETGVTQSPTHLIKTRGQQVTLRCSSQSGHNTVSWYQQALGQGPQFIFQYYREEENGRGNFPPRFSGLQFPNYSSELNVNALELDDSALYLCASSPGRTSGRGETQYFGPGTRLLVL.